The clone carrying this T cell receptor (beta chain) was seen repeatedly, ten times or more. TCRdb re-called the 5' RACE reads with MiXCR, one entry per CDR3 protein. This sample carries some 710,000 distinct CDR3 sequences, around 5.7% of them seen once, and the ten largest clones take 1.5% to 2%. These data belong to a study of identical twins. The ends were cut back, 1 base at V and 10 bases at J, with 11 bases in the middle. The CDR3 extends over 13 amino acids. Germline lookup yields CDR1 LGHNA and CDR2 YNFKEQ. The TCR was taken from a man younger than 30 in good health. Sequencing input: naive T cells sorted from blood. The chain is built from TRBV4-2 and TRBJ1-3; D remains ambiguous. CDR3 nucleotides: TGTGCCAGCAGCCAAGGGGAAACCAGGACCATATATTTT. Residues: CASSQGETRTIYF.